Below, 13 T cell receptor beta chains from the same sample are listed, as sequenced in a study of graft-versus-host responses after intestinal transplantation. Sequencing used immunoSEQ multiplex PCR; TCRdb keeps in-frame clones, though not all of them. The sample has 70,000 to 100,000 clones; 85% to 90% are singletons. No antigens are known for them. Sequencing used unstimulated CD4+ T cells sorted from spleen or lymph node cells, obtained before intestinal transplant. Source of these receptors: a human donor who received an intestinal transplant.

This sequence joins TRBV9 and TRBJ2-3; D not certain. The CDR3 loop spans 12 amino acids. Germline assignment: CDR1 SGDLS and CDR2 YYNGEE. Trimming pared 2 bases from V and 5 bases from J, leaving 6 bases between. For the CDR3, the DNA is TGTGCCAGCAGCGTTTCCCTAGATACGCAGTATTTT. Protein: CASSVSLDTQYF.

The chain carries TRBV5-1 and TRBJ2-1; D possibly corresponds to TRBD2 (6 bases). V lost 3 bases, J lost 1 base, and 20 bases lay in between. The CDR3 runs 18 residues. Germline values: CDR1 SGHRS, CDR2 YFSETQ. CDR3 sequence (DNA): TGCGCCAGCAGCTCACTGGCAGGCGGGATAGGTTCCTACAATGAGCAGTTCTTC. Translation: CASSSLAGGIGSYNEQFF. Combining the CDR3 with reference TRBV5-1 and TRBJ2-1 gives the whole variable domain KAGVTQTPRYLIKTRGQQVTLSCSPISGHRSVSWYQQTPGQGLQFLFEYFSETQRNKGNFPGRFSGRQFSNSRSEMNVSTLELGDSALYLCASSSLAGGIGSYNEQFFGPGTRLTVL.

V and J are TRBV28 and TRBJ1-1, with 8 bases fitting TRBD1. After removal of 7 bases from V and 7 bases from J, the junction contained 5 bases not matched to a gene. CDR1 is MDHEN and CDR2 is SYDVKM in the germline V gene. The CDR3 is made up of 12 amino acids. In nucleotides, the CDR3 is TGTGCCAGCAAACAGGGGGTGGTTGAAGCTTTCTTT. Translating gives CASKQGVVEAFF.

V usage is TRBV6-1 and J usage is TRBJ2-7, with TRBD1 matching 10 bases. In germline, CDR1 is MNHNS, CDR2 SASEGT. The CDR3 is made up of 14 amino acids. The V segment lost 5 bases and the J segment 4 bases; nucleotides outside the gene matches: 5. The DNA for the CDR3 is TGTGCCAGCAGTATGACAGGGGGCGAGTACGAGCAGTACTTC. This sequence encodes CASSMTGGEYEQYF.

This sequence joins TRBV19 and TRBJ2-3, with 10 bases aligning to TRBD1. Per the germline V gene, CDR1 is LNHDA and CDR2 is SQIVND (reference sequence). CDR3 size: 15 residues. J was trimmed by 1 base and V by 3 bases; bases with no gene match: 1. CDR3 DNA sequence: TGTGCCAGTAGTATTGGGACAGGGGGCACAGATACGCAGTATTTT. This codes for CASSIGTGGTDTQYF.

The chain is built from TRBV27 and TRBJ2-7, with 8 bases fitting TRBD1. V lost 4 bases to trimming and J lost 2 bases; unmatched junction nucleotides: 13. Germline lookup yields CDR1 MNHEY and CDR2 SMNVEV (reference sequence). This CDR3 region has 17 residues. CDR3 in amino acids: CASSSFLGTGGAYEQYF. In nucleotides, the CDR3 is TGTGCCAGCAGTTCCTTCCTCGGGACAGGAGGTGCCTACGAGCAGTACTTC.

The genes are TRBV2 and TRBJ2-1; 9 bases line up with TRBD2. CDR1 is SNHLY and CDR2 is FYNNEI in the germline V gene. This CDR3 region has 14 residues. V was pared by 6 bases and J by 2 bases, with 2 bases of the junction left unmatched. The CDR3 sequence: CASRRLAAYNEQFF. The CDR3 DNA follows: TGTGCCAGCAGGAGACTAGCGGCCTACAATGAGCAGTTCTTC.

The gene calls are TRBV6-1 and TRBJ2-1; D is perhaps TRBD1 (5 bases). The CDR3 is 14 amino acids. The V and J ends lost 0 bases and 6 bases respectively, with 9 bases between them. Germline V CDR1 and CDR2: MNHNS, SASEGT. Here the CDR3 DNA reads TGTGCCAGCAGTGAAGCGTACAGGTTCAATGAGCAGTTCTTC. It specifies CASSEAYRFNEQFF.

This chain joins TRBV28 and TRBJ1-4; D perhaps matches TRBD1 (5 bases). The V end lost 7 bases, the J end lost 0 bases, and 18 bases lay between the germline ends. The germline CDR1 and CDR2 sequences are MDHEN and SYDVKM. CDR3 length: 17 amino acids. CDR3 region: CASIKRGKSATNEKLFF. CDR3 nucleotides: TGTGCCAGCATCAAAAGGGGAAAAAGCGCAACTAATGAAAAACTGTTTTTT. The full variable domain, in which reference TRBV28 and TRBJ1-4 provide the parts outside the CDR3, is DVKVTQSSRYLVKRTGEKVFLECVQDMDHENMFWYRQDPGLGLRLIYFSYDVKMKEKGDIPEGYSVSREKKERFSLILESASTNQTSMYLCASIKRGKSATNEKLFFGSGTQLSVL.

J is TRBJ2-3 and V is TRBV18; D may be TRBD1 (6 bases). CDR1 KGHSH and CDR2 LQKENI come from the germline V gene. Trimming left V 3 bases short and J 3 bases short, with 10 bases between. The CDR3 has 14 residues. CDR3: CASSPLGATDTQYF. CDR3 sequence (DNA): TGTGCCAGCTCACCTTTGGGGGCAACAGATACGCAGTATTTT.

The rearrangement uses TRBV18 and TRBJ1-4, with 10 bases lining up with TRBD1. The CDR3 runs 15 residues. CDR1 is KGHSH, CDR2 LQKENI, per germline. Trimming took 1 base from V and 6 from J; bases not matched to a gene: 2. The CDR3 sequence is CASSPRGTGDEKLFF. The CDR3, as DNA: TGTGCCAGCTCACCACGCGGGACAGGGGATGAAAAACTGTTTTTT.

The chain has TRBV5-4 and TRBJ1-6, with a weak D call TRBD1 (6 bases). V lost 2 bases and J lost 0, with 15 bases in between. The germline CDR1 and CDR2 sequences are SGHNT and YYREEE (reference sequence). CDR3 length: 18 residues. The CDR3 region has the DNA TGTGCCAGCAGCTTCAGAGGACAGTTTAGCTCCTATAATTCACCCCTCCACTTT. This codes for CASSFRGQFSSYNSPLHF. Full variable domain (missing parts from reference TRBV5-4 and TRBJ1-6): ETGVTQSPTHLIKTRGQQVTLRCSSQSGHNTVSWYQQALGQGPQFIFQYYREEENGRGNFPPRFSGLQFPNYSSELNVNALELDDSALYLCASSFRGQFSSYNSPLHFGNGTRLTVT.

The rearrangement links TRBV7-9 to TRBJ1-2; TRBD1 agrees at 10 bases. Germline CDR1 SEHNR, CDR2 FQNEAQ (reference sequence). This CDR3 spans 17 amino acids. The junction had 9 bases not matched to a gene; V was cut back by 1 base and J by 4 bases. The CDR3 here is CASSLDRDRGYGYGYTF. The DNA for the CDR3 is TGTGCCAGCAGCTTAGATCGGGACAGGGGTTACGGCTATGGCTACACCTTC.